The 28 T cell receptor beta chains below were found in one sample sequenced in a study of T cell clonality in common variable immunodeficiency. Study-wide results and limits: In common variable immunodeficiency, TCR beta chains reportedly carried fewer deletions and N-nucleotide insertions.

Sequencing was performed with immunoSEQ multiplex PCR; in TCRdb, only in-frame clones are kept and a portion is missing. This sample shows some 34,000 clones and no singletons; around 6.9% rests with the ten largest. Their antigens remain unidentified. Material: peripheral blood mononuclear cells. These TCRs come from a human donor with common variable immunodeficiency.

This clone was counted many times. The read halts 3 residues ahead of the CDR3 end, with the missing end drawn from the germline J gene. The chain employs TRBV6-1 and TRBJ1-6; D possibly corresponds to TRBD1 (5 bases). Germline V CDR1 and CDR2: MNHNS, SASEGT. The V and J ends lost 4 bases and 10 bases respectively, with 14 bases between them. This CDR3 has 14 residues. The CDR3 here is CASSVSGVRSPLHF. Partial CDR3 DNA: TGTGCCAGCAGTGTTTCGGGGGTGCGATCACCC.

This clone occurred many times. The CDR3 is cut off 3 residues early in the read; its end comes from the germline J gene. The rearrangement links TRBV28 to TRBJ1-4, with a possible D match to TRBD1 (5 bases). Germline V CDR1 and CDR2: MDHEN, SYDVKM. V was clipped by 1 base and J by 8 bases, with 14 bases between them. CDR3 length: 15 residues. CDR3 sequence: CASSLSGEAREKLFF. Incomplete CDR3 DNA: TGTGCCAGCAGTTTATCGGGGGAAGCGAGGGAAAAA.

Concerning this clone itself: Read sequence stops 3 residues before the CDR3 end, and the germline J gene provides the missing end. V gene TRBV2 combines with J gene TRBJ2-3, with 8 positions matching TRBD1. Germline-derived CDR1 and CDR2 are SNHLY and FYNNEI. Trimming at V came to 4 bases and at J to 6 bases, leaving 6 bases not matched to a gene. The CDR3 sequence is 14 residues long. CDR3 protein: CASSVGRDRDTQYF. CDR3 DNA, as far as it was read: TGTGCCAGCAGTGTCGGAAGGGACAGGGATACG. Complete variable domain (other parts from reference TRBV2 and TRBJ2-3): EPEVTQTPSHQVTQMGQEVILRCVPISNHLYFYWYRQILGQKVEFLVSFYNNEISEKSEIFDDQFSVERPDGSNFTLKIRSTKLEDSAMYFCASSVGRDRDTQYFGPGTRLTVL.

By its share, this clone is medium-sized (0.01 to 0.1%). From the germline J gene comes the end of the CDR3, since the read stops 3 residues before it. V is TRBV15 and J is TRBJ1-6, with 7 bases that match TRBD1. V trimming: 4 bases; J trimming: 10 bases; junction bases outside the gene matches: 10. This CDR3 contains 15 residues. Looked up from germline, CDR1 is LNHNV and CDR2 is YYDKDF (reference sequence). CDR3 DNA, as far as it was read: TGTGCCACCAGCAACATGACAGGGAGTCGCTCACCC. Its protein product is CATSNMTGSRSP. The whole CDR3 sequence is CATSNMTGSRSPLHF.

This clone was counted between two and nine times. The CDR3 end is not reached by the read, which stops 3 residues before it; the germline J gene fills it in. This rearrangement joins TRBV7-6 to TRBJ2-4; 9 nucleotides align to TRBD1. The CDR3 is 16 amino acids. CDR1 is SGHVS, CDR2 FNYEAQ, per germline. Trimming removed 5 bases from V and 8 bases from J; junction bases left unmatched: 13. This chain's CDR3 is CASSPDTGGSEDIQYF. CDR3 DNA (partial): TGTGCCAGCAGCCCCGACACAGGGGGCTCTGAGGACATT.

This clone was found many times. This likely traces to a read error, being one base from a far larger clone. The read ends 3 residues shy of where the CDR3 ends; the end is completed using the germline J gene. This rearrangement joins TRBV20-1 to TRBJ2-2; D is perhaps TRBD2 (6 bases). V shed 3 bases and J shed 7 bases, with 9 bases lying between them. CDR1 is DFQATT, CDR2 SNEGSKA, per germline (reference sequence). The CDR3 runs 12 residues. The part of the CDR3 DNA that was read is TGCAGTGCTAGTCGAGCGGGCGGGGAG. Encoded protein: CSASRAGGE. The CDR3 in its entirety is CSASRAGGELFF.

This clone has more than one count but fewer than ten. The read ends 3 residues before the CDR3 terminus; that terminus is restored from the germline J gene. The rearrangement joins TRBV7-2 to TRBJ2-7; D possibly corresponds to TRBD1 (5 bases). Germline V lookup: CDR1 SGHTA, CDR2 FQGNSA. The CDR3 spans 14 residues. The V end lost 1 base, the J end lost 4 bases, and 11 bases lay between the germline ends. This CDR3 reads CASSLDGPGYEQYF. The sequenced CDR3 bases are TGTGCCAGCAGCTTAGACGGCCCAGGGTACGAG.

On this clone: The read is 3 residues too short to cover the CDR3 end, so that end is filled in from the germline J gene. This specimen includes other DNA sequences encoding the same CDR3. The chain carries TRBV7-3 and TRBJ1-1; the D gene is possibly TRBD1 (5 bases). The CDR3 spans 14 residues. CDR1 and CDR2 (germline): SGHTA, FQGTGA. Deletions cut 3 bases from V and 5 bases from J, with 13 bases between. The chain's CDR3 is CASSLEGRGTEAFF. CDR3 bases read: TGTGCCAGCAGCTTGGAGGGGCGGGGGACTGAA. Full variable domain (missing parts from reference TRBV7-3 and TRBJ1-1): GAGVSQTPSNKVTEKGKYVELRCDPISGHTALYWYRQSLGQGPEFLIYFQGTGAADDSGLPNDRFFAVRPEGSVSTLKIQRTERGDSAVYLCASSLEGRGTEAFFGQGTRLTVV.

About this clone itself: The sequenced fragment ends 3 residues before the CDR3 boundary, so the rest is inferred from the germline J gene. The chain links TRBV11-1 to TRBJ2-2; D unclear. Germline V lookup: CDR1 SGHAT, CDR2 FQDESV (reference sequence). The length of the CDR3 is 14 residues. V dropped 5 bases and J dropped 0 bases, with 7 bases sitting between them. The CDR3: CASSPNTNTGELFF. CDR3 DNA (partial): TGTGCCAGCAGCCCGAACACGAACACCGGGGAG.

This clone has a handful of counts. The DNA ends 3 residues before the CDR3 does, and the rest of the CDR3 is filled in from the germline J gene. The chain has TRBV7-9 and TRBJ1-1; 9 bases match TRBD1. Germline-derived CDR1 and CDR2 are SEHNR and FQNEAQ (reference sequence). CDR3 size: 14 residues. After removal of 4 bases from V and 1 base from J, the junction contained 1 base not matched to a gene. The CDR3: CASSSGQGNTEAFF. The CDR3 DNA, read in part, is TGTGCCAGCAGCTCGGGACAGGGGAACACTGAA.

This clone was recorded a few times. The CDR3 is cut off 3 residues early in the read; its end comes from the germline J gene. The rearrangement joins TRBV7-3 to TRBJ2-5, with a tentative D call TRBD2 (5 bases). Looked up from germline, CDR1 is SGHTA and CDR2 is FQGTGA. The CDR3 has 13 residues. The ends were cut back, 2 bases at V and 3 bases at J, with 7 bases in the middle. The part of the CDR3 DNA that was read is TGTGCCAGCAGCTTACACGGGGAAGAGACC. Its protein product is CASSLHGEET. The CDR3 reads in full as CASSLHGEETQYF.

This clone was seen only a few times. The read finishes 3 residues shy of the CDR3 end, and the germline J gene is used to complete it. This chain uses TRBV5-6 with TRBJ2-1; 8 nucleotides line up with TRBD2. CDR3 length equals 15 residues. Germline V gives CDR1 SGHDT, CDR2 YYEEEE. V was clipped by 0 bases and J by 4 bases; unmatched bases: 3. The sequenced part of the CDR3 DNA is TGTGCCAGCAGCTTGGTGACTAGCGTATACAATGAG. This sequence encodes CASSLVTSVYNE. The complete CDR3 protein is CASSLVTSVYNEQFF.

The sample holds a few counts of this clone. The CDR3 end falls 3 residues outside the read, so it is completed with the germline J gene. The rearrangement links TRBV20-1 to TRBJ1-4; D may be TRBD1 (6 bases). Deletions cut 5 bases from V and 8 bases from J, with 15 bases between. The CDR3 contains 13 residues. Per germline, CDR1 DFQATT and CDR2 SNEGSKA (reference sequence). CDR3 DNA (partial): TGCAGTGCTCAACAGGGAAGGGGAGAAAAA. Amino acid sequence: CSAQQGRGEK. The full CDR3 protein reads CSAQQGRGEKLFF.

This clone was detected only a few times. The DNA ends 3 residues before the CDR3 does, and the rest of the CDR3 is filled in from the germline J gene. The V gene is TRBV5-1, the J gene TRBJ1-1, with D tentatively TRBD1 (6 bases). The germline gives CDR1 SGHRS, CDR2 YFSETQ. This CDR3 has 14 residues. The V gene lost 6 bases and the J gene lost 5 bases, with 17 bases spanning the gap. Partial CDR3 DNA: TGCGCCAGCACTCCACAGGGCTCGGGGACTGAA. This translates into CASTPQGSGTE. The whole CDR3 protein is CASTPQGSGTEAFF. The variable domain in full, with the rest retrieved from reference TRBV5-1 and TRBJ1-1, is KAGVTQTPRYLIKTRGQQVTLSCSPISGHRSVSWYQQTPGQGLQFLFEYFSETQRNKGNFPGRFSGRQFSNSRSEMNVSTLELGDSALYLCASTPQGSGTEAFFGQGTRLTVV.

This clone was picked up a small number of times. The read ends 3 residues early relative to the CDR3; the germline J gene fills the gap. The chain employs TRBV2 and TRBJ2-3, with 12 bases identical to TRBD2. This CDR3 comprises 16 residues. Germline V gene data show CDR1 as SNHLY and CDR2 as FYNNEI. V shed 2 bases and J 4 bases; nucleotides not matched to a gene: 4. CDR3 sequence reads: CASSESPSGRADTQYF. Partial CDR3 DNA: TGTGCCAGCAGTGAATCCCCTAGCGGGAGGGCAGATACG.

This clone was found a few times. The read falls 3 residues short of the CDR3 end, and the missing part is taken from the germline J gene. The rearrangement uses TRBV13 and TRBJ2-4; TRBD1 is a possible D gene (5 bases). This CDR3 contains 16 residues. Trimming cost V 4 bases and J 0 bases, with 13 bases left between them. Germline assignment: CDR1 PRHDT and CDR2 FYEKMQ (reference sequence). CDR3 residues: CASSSDREQAKNIQYF. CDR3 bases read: TGTGCCAGCAGCTCAGACAGAGAACAAGCCAAAAACATT.

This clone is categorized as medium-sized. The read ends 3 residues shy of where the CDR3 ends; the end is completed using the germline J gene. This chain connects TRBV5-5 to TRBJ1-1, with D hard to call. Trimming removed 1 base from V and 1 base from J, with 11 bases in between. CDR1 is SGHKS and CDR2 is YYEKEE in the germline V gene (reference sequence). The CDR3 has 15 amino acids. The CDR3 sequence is CASSLSTNRNTEAFF. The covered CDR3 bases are TGTGCCAGCAGCTTGAGCACGAATAGGAACACTGAA.

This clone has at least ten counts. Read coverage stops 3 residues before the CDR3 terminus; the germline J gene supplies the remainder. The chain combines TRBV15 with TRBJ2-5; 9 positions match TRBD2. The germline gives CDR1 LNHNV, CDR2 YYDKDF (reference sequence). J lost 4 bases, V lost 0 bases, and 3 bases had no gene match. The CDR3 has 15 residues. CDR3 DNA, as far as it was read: TGTGCCACCAGCAGAGACCGCGGGAGGGCAGAGACC. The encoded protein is CATSRDRGRAET. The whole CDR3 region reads CATSRDRGRAETQYF.

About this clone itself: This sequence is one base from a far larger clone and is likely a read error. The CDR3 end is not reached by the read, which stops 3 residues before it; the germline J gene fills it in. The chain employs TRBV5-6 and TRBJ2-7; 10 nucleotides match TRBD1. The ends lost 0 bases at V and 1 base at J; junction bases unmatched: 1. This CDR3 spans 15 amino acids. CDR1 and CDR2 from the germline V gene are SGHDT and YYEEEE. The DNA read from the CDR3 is TGTGCCAGCAGCTTGGGGACAGGGGGGTCCTACGAG. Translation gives CASSLGTGGSYE. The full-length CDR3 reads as CASSLGTGGSYEQYF.

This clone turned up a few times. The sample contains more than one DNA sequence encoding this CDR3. CDR3 loop: CASSSGGGNEQFF. Partial CDR3 DNA: TGTGCCAGCAGCTCCGGGGGAGGAAATGAG. The chain uses TRBV7-7 and TRBJ2-1; tentatively, D is TRBD2 (6 bases). Read data end 3 residues before the CDR3 end; the end is taken from the germline J gene. Germline CDR1 is SSHAT and CDR2 is FNYEAQ (reference sequence). V was clipped by 4 bases and J by 7 bases, with 11 bases between them. CDR3 size: 13 residues. Complete variable domain (other parts from reference TRBV7-7 and TRBJ2-1): GAGVSQSPRYKVTKRGQDVTLRCDPISSHATLYWYQQALGQGPEFLTYFNYEAQPDKSGLPSDRFSAERPEGSISTLTIQRTEQRDSAMYRCASSSGGGNEQFFGPGTRLTVL.

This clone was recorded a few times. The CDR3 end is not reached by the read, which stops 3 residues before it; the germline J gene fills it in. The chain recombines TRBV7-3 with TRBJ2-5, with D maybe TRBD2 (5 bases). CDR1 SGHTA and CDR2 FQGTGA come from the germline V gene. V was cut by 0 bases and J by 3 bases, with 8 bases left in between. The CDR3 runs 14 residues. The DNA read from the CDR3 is TGTGCCAGCAGCTTAACAGGACTCAAAGAGACC. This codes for CASSLTGLKET. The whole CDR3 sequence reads CASSLTGLKETQYF.

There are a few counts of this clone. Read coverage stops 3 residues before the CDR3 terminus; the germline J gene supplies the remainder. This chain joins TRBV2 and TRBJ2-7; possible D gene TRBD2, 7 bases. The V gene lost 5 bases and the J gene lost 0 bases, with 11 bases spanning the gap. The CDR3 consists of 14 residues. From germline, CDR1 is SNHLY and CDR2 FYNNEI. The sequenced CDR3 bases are TGTGCCAGCAGTTCGCGGGGGCCCTCCTACGAG. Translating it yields CASSSRGPSYE. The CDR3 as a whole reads CASSSRGPSYEQYF.

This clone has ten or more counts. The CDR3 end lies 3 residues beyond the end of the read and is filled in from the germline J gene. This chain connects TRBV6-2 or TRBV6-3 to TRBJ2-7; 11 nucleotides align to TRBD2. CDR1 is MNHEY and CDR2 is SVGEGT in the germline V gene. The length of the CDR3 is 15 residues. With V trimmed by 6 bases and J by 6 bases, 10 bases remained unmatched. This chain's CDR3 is CASSRSSGRFSEQYF. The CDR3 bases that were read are TGTGCCAGCAGCCGGTCTAGCGGGAGGTTTAGCGAG.

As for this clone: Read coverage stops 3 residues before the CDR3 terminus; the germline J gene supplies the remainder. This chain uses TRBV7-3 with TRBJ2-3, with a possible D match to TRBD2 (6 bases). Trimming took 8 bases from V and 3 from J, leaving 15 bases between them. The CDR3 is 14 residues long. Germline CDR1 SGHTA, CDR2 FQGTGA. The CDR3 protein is CASGRTGLTDTQYF. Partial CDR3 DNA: TGTGCCAGCGGAAGGACGGGACTTACAGATACG.

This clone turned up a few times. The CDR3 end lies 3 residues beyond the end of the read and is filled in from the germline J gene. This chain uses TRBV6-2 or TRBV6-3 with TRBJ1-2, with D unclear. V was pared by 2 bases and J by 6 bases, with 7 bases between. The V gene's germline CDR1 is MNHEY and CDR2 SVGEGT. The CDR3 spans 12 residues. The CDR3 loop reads CASSYPADGYTF. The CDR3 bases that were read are TGTGCCAGCAGTTACCCCGCAGATGGC.

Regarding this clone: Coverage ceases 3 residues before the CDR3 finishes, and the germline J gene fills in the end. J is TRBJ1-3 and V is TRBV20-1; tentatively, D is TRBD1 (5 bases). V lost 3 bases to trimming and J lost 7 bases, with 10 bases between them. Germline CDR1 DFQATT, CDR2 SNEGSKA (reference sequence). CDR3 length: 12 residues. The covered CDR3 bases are TGCAGTGCTAGGTCCAGGGCGAACACC. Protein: CSARSRANT. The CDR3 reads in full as CSARSRANTIYF.

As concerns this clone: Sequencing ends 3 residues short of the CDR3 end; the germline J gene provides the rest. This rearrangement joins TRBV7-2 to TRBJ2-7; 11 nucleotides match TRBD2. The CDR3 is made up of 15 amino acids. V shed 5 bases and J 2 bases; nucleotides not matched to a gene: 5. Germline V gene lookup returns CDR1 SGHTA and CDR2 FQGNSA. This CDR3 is CASSQGLAVTYEQYF. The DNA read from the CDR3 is TGTGCCAGCAGCCAGGGACTAGCGGTTACCTACGAG.

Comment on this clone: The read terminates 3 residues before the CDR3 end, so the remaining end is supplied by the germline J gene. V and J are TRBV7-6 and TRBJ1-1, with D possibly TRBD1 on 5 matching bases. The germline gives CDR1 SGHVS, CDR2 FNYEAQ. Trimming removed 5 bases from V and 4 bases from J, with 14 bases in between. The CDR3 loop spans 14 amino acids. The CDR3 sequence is CASSHGRGGTEAFF. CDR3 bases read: TGTGCCAGCAGCCACGGGAGGGGAGGCACTGAA.